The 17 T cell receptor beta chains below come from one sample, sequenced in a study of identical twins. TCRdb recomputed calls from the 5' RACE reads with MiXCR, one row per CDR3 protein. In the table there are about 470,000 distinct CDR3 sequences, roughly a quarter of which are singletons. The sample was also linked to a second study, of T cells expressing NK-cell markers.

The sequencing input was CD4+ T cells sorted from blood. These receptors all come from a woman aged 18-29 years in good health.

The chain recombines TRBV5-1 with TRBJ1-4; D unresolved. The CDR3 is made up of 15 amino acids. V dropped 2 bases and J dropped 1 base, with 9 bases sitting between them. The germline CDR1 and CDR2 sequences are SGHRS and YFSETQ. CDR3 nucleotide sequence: TGCGCCAGCAGCTTCCGTGGTGTAACTAATGAAAAACTGTTTTTT. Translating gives CASSFRGVTNEKLFF.

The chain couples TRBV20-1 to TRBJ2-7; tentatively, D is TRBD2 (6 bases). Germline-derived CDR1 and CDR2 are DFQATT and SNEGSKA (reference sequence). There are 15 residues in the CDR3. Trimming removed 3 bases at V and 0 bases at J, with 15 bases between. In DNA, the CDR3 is TGCAGTGCTAGGCGGGGCGGGGTAAGCTCCTACGAGCAGTACTTC. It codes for CSARRGGVSSYEQYF.

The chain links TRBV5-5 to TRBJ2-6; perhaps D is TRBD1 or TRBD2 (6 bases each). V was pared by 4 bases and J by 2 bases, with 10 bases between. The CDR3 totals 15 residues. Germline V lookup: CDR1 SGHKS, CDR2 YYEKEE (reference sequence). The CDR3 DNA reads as TGTGCCAGCAGCCGAGGGGGGACTGGGGCCAACGTCCTGACTTTC. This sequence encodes CASSRGGTGANVLTF.

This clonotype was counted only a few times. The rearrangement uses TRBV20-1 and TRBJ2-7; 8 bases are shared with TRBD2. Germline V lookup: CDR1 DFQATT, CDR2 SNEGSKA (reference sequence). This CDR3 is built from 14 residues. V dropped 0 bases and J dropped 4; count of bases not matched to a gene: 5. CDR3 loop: CSARDRTSRYEQYF. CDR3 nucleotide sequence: TGCAGTGCTAGAGATAGGACTAGCAGGTACGAGCAGTACTTC.

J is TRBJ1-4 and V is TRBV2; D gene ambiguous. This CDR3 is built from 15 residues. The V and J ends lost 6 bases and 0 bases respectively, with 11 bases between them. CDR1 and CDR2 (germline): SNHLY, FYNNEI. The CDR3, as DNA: TGTGCCAGCAGCCTGCACGGTGCAACTAATGAAAAACTGTTTTTT. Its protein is CASSLHGATNEKLFF. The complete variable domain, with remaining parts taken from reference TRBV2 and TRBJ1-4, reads EPEVTQTPSHQVTQMGQEVILRCVPISNHLYFYWYRQILGQKVEFLVSFYNNEISEKSEIFDDQFSVERPDGSNFTLKIRSTKLEDSAMYFCASSLHGATNEKLFFGSGTQLSVL.

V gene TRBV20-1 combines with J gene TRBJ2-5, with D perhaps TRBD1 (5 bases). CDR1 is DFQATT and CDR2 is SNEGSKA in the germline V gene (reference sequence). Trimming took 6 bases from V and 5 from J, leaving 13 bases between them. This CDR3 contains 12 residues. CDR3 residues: CSASQGGETQYF. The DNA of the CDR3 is TGCAGTGCGAGCCAGGGTGGGGAGACCCAGTACTTC.

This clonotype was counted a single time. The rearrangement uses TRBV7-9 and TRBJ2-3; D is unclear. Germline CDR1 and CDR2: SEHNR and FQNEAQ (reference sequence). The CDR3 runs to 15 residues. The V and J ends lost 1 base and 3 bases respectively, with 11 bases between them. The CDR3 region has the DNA TGTGCCAGCAGCTTAGGAAGGGTACGGACAGATACGCAGTATTTT. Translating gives CASSLGRVRTDTQYF.

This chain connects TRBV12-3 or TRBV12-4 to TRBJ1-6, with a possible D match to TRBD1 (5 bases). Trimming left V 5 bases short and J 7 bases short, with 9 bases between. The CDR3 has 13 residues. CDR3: CASSAGFNSPLHF. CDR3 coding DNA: TGTGCCAGCAGTGCAGGGTTCAATTCACCCCTCCACTTT.

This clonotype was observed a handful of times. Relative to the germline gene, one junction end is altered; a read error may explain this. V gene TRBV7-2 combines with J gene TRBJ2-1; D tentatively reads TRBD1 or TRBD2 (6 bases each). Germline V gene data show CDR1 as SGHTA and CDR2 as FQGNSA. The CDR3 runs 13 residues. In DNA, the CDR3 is TGTGCCAGCAGCTTAGGGGAGGCCCGGAAGGGGGTCTTC. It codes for CASSLGEARKGVF.

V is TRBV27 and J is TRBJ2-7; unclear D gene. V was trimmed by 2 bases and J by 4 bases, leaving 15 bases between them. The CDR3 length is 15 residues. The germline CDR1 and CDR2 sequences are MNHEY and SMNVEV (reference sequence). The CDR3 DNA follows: TGTGCCAGCAGTTTAGGATTGGTATTTGCGTACGAGCAGTACTTC. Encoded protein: CASSLGLVFAYEQYF.

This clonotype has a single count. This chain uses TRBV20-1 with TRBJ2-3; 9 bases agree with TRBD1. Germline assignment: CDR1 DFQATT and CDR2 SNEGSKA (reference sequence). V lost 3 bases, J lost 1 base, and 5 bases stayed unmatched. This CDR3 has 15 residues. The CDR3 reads CSARFRTGGTDTQYF. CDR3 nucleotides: TGCAGTGCTAGGTTTAGGACAGGGGGCACAGATACGCAGTATTTT.

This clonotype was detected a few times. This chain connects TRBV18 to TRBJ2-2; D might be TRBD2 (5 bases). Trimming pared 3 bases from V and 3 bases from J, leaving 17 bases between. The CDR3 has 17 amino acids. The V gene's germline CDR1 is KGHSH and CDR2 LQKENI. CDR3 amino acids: CASSPPGRGRDTGELFF. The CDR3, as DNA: TGTGCCAGCTCACCCCCTGGACGGGGTAGGGACACCGGGGAGCTGTTTTTT.

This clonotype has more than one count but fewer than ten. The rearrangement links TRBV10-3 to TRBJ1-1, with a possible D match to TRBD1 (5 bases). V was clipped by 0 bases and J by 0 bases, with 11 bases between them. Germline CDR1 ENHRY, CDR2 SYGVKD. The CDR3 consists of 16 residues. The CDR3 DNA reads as TGTGCCATCAGTGAGTCAGTCGGGGGACTGAACACTGAAGCTTTCTTT. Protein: CAISESVGGLNTEAFF.

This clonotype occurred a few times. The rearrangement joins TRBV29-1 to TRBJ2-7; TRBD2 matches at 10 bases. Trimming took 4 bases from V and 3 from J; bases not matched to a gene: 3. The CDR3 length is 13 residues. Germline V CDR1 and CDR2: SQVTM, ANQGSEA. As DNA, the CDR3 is TGCAGCGTTGTGCTAGCGGGGGTCTACGAGCAGTACTTC. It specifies CSVVLAGVYEQYF.

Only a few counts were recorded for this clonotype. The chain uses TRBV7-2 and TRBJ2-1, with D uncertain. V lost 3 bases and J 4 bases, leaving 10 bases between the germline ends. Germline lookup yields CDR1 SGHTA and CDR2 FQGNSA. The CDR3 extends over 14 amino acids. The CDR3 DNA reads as TGTGCCAGCAGCTTGCTCAGCCAATACAATGAGCAGTTCTTC. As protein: CASSLLSQYNEQFF.

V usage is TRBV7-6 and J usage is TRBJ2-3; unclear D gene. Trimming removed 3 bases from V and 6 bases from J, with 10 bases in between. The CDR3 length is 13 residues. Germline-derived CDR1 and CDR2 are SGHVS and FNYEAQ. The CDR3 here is CASSFSLRDTQYF. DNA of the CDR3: TGTGCCAGCAGCTTTTCATTAAGGGATACGCAGTATTTT. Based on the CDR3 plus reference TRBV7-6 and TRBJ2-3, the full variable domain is GAGVSQSPRYKVTKRGQDVALRCDPISGHVSLYWYRQALGQGPEFLTYFNYEAQQDKSGLPNDRFSAERPEGSISTLTIQRTEQRDSAMYRCASSFSLRDTQYFGPGTRLTVL.

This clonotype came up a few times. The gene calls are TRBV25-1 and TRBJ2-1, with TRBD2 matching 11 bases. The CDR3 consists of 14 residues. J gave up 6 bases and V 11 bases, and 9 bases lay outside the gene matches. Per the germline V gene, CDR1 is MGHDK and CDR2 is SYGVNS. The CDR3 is CAGAASGGPNEQFF. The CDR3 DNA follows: TGTGCCGGGGCAGCTAGCGGGGGGCCCAATGAGCAGTTCTTC.